This record concerns one T cell receptor (beta chain) sequence. The data belong to a study of shared clonotypes between healthy human individuals. V lost 6 bases, J lost 1 base, and 9 bases lay in between. The germline gives CDR1 MNHEY, CDR2 SVGAGI. The CDR3 totals 14 residues. Deep-level settings were used for running the assay. Researchers sequenced unsorted PBMC DNA using ten immunoSEQ deep assay plates. Data came from immunoSEQ multiplex PCR; TCRdb stores just in-frame clones and leaves some out. The table records about 510,000 clones, about 80% of them present only once. The unsorted samples had about 95 million PBMCs used for genomic DNA.

Sequencing input: PBMCs. The chain couples TRBV6-5 to TRBJ2-2; D possibly corresponds to TRBD2 (6 bases). The source of this sequence is a woman aged 40 to 49 in good health. Some clones in this sample may be carry-over from other donors' samples. CDR3 sequence reads: CASSSGLNTGELFF. For the CDR3, the DNA is TGTGCCAGCAGCTCGGGACTGAACACCGGGGAGCTGTTTTTT.